The next 8 T cell receptor beta chains were all read from a single sample in a study of T cell responses to AZD1222 COVID-19 vaccine. TCRdb's copy holds only in-frame clones and misses some; the assay was immunoSEQ multiplex PCR. The repertoire has 80,000 to 90,000 clones, 92% of them found once; the top ten carry about 5%. The sample consisted of peripheral blood, taken on day 0 of AZD1222 vaccination. These receptors all come from an adult in good health.

Only one count was recorded for this clone. This chain connects TRBV7-6 to TRBJ2-5; 9 bases map to TRBD1. J was trimmed by 3 bases and V by 4 bases; bases with no gene match: 3. The length of the CDR3 is 14 residues. The germline V gene has CDR1 SGHVS and CDR2 FNYEAQ. The CDR3 sequence is CASSYGTGKETQYF. CDR3 DNA sequence: TGTGCCAGCAGCTATGGGACAGGGAAAGAGACCCAGTACTTC.

This chain's CDR3 is CASSQGSQASNQPQHF. The DNA for the CDR3 is TGTGCCAGCAGCCAAGGCAGCCAGGCTAGCAATCAGCCCCAGCATTTT. This chain connects TRBV3-1 (or the pseudogene TRBV3-2) to TRBJ1-5; D remains ambiguous. The germline V gene has CDR1 LGHDT and CDR2 YNNKEL (reference sequence). V was cut by 1 base and J by 0 bases, with 10 bases left in between. The CDR3 extends over 16 amino acids.

CDR3 sequence reads: CASSQLQGIYEQYF. The CDR3 region has the DNA TGTGCCAGCAGCCAATTACAAGGGATCTACGAGCAGTACTTC. The gene calls are TRBV14 and TRBJ2-7, with unresolved D. From germline, CDR1 is SGHDN and CDR2 FVKESK. V was shortened by 2 bases and J by 3 bases, with 11 bases between the two germline ends. The CDR3 totals 14 residues. The variable domain in full, with the rest retrieved from reference TRBV14 and TRBJ2-7, is EAGVTQFPSHSVIEKGQTVTLRCDPISGHDNLYWYRRVMGKEIKFLLHFVKESKQDESGMPNNRFLAERTGGTYSTLKVQPAELEDSGVYFCASSQLQGIYEQYFGPGTRLTVT.

This chain connects TRBV4-1 to TRBJ2-7; TRBD1 matches 7 bases. This CDR3 is 14 amino acids long. V lost 5 bases to trimming and J lost 4 bases; unmatched junction nucleotides: 8. Germline CDR1 is MGHRA and CDR2 is YSYEKL. The CDR3 DNA sequence: TGCGCCAGCAGCGCTGGGACAGCAAATTACGAGCAGTACTTC. It translates to CASSAGTANYEQYF.

The V call is TRBV4-1, the J call TRBJ1-1; TRBD1 matches 7 bases. Trimming removed 1 base from V and 2 bases from J; junction bases left unmatched: 7. Germline loops: CDR1 MGHRA, CDR2 YSYEKL. This CDR3 comprises 16 residues. CDR3 sequence: CASSQVFKGANTEAFF. Written as DNA, the CDR3 is TGCGCCAGCAGCCAAGTTTTTAAGGGGGCTAACACTGAAGCTTTCTTT.

This chain uses TRBV5-1 with TRBJ2-2, with 9 positions matching TRBD1. J gave up 3 bases and V 2 bases, and 8 bases lay outside the gene matches. The CDR3 totals 17 residues. Germline CDR1 SGHRS, CDR2 YFSETQ. The CDR3 sequence: CASSFNLGDRDTGELFF. CDR3 sequence (DNA): TGCGCCAGCAGCTTTAACTTGGGGGACAGGGACACCGGGGAGCTGTTTTTT.

For the CDR3, the DNA is TGCAGCGATCAAGAGACAGGGGGGGGCGAGACCCAGTACTTC. Its protein product is CSDQETGGGETQYF. The J gene is TRBJ2-5, the V gene TRBV29-1, with TRBD1 matching 9 bases. Trimming took 7 bases from V and 5 from J; bases not matched to a gene: 11. CDR3 size: 14 residues. Germline V gene lookup returns CDR1 SQVTM and CDR2 ANQGSEA.

The rearrangement joins TRBV15 to TRBJ2-3, with 8 nucleotides matching TRBD2. V was pared by 3 bases and J by 5 bases, with 10 bases of the junction left unmatched. The germline V gene encodes CDR1 LNHNV and CDR2 YYDKDF (reference sequence). The length of the CDR3 is 16 residues. The chain's CDR3 is CATSSGSGGRGDTQYF. CDR3 in DNA: TGTGCCACCAGCAGTGGTTCGGGAGGGCGGGGAGATACGCAGTATTTT.